Detailed here is one TCR beta chain. This clonotype was counted many times. The antigen this receptor binds is unknown. Base qualities are missing; no much larger clone stands one base away. The data stem from a study of breast tumors, draining lymph nodes, adjacent tissues (dated by TCRdb to about 2016). Background for the entire study: Breast cancer patients provided tumor, adjacent nontumor tissue and axillary lymph nodes, and the study compared the TCR beta repertoires across these three sources. In human breast cancer, the study set out to evaluate how tumor, surrounding tissue and draining lymph node repertoires relate to one another and whether T cells may move between these sites. Points the paper makes about the study in general: Rather than being directly demonstrated, the conclusion that tumor T cells originate in lymph nodes was presented as consistent with a hypothesis. The similarity between tumor and nontumor tissue repertoires was significantly greater in luminal-like breast cancer than in basal-like breast cancer. Tumors showed preferential V and J gene usage, and their T-cell repertoire diversity fell below that of lymph nodes yet above that of nontumor tissue. A scenario in which most tumor T cells derive from the lymph node and then expand within tumor tissue was judged to be consistent with the data.

Based on the germline V gene, the CDR1 and CDR2 sequences are SGDLS and YYNGEE. The CDR3 has 14 amino acids, counting the end cysteine and phenylalanine. Of all the DNA, just the CDR3 is kept, 42 bases in frame from base 1. V gives up 8 bases and J gives up 3 bases, and the segment between their germline ends measures 18 bases. The reads were generated on an Illumina HiSeq 2000. TCR beta chain libraries were generated by multiplex PCR amplification. High-throughput sequencing was used to analyze the amplified TCR beta chain products. TCRdb applied fastp at Q25 and MiXCR to the public reads, then kept only in-frame beta chains. One record per CDR3 amino acid sequence lists the most common genes and DNA. This sample holds about 12,000 distinct CDR3 sequences; about 37% were observed only once. Approximately 15% of the sample is in the top ten clones.

The V and J genes are TRBV9 and TRBJ2-7, with no D gene named confidently. This clonotype was sampled from a female donor with breast cancer. Some clones in this sample may be carry-over from other donors' samples. The sample consisted of breast tumor tissue. This receptor carries the CDR3 CASSPGVGNYEQYF. The sequenced DNA: TGTGCCAGTTCTCCAGGAGTGGGAAACTACGAGCAGTACTTC.